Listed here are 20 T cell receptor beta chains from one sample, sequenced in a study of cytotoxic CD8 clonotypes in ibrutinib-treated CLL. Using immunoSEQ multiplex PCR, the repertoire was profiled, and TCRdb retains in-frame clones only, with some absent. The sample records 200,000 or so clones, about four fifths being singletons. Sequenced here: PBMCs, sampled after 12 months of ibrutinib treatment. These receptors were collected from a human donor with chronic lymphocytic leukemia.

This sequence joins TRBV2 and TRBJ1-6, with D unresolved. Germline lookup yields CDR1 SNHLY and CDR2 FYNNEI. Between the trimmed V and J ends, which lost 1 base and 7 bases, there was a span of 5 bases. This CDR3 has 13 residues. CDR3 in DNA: TGTGCCAGCAGTGAAGGCAGAAATTCACCCCTCCACTTT. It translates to CASSEGRNSPLHF.

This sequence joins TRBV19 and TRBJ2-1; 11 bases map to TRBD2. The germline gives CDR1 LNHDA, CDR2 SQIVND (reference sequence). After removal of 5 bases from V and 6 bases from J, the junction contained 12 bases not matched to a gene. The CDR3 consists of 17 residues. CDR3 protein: CASSAGHSGRAFNEQFF. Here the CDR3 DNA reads TGTGCCAGTAGTGCCGGCCATAGCGGGAGGGCCTTCAATGAGCAGTTCTTC.

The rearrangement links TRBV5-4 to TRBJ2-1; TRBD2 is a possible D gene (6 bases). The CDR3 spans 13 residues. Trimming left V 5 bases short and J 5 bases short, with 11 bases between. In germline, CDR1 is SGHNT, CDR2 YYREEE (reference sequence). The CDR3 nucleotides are TGTGCCAGCAGGGGACTCGAGGACAATGAGCAGTTCTTC. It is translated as CASRGLEDNEQFF.

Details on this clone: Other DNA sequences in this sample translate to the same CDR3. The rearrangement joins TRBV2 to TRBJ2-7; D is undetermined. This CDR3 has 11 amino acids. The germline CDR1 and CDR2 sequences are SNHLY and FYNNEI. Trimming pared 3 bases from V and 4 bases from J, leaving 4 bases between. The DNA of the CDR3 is TGTGCCAGCAGTGATGGGTACGAGCAGTACTTC. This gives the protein CASSDGYEQYF. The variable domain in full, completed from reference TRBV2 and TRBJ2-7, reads EPEVTQTPSHQVTQMGQEVILRCVPISNHLYFYWYRQILGQKVEFLVSFYNNEISEKSEIFDDQFSVERPDGSNFTLKIRSTKLEDSAMYFCASSDGYEQYFGPGTRLTVT.

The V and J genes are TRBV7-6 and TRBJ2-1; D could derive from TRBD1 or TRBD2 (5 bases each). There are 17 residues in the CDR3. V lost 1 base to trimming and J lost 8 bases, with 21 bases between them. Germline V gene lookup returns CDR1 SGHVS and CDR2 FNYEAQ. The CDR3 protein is CASSLVPNQGSGYEQFF. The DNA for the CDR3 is TGTGCCAGCAGCTTAGTCCCCAACCAGGGCAGCGGCTATGAGCAGTTCTTC.

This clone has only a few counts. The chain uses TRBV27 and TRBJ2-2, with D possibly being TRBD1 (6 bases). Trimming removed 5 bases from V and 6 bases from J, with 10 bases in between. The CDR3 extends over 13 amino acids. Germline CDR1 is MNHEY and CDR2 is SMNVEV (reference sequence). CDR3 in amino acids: CASSHEGAGELFF. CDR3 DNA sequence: TGTGCCAGCAGTCATGAGGGGGCCGGGGAGCTGTTTTTT.

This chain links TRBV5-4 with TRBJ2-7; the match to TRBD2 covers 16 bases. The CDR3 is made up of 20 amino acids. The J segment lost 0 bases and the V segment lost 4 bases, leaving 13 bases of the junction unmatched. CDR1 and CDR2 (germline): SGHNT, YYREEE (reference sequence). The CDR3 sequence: CASSRKAGLAGGISSYEQYF. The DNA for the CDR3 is TGTGCCAGCAGCCGGAAAGCGGGACTAGCGGGGGGGATCAGCTCCTACGAGCAGTACTTC.

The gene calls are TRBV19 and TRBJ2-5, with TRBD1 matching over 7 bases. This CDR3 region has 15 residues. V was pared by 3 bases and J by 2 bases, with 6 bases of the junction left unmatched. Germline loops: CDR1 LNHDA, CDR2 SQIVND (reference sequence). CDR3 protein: CASSMRDRPQETQYF. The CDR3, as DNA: TGTGCCAGTAGTATGAGGGACAGACCGCAAGAGACCCAGTACTTC. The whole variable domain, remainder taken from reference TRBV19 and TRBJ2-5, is DGGITQSPKYLFRKEGQNVTLSCEQNLNHDAMYWYRQDPGQGLRLIYYSQIVNDFQKGDIAEGYSVSREKKESFPLTVTSAQKNPTAFYLCASSMRDRPQETQYFGPGTRLLVL.

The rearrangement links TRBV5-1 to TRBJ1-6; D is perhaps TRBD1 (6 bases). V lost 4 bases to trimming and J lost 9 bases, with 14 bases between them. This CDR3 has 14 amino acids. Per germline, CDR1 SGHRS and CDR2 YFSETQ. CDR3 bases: TGCGCCAGCAGCCCCAGGACAGCACTTTCACCCCTCCACTTT. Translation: CASSPRTALSPLHF. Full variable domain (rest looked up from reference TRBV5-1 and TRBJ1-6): KAGVTQTPRYLIKTRGQQVTLSCSPISGHRSVSWYQQTPGQGLQFLFEYFSETQRNKGNFPGRFSGRQFSNSRSEMNVSTLELGDSALYLCASSPRTALSPLHFGNGTRLTVT.

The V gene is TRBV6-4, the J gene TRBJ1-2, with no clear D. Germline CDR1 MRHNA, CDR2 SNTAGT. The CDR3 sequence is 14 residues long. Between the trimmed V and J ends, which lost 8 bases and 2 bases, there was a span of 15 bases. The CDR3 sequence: CASLYLGRNYGYTF. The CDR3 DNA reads TGTGCCAGCCTATACCTCGGACGGAACTATGGCTACACCTTC.

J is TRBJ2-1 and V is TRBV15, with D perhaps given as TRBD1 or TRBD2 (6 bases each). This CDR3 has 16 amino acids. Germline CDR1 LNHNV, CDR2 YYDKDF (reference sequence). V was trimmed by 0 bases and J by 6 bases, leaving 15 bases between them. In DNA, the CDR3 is TGTGCCACCAGCAGAGATGGTTCTGGGGGGCTCAATGAGCAGTTCTTC. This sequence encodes CATSRDGSGGLNEQFF.

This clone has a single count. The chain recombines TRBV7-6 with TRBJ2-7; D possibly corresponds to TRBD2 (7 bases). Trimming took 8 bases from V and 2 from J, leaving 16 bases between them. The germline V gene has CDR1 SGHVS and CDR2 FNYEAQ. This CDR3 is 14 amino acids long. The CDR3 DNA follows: TGTGCCAGCGGGATCCGAGGGGGGGCCTACGAGCAGTACTTC. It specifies CASGIRGGAYEQYF.

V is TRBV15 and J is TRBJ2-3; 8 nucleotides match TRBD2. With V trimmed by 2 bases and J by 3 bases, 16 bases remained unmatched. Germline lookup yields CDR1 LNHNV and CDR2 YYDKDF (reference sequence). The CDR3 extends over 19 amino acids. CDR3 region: CATSRPGTPGGRLTDTQYF. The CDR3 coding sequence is TGTGCCACCAGCAGACCCGGGACCCCTGGCGGGAGGTTGACAGATACGCAGTATTTT. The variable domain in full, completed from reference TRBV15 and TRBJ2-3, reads DAMVIQNPRYQVTQFGKPVTLSCSQTLNHNVMYWYQQKSSQAPKLLFHYYDKDFNNEADTPDNFQSRRPNTSFCFLDIRSPGLGDTAMYLCATSRPGTPGGRLTDTQYFGPGTRLTVL.

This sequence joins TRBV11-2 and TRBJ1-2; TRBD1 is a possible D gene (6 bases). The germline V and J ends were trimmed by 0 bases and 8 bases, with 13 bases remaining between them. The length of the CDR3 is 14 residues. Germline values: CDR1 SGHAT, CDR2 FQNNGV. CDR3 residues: CASSLDLIGQGYTF. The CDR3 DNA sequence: TGTGCCAGCAGCTTAGATCTAATTGGACAGGGCTACACCTTC.

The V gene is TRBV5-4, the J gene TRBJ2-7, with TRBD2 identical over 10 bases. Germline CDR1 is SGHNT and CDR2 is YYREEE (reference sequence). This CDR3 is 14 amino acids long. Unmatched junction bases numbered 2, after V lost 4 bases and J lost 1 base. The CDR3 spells CASSTGLASYEQYF. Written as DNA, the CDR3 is TGTGCCAGCAGCACGGGACTAGCGTCCTACGAGCAGTACTTC.

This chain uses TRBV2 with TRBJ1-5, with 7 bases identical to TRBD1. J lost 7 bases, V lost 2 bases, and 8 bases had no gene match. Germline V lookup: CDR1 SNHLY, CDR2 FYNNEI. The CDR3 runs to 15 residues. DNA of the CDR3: TGTGCCAGCAGTGAAAGCGACAGGGCGGCACAGCCCCAGCATTTT. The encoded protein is CASSESDRAAQPQHF. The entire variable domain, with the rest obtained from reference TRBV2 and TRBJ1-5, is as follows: EPEVTQTPSHQVTQMGQEVILRCVPISNHLYFYWYRQILGQKVEFLVSFYNNEISEKSEIFDDQFSVERPDGSNFTLKIRSTKLEDSAMYFCASSESDRAAQPQHFGDGTRLSIL.

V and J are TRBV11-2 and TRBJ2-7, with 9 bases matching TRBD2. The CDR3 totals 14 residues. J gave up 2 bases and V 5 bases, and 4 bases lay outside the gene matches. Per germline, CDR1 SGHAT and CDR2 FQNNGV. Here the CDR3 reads CASSVGLAAYEQYF. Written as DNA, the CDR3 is TGTGCCAGCAGCGTGGGACTAGCAGCCTACGAGCAGTACTTC.

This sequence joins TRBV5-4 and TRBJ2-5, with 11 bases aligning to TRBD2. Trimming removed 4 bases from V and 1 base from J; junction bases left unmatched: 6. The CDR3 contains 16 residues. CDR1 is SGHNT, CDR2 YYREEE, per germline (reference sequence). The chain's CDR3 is CASSPLSGRGQETQYF. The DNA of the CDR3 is TGTGCCAGCAGCCCTCTTAGCGGGAGGGGCCAAGAGACCCAGTACTTC.

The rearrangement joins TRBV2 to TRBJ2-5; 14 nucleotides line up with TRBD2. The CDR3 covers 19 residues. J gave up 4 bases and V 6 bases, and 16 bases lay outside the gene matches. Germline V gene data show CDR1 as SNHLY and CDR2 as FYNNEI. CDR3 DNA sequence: TGTGCCAGCAGGCGGACCAGACTAGCGGGGGGGCATACTATAGAGACCCAGTACTTC. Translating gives CASRRTRLAGGHTIETQYF.

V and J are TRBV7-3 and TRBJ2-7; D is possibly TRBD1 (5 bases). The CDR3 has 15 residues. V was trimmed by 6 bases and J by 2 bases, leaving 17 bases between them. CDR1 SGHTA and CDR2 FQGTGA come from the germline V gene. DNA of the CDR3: TGTGCCAGCAGACTCTATCAGGACAAGCCCTACGAGCAGTACTTC. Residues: CASRLYQDKPYEQYF.